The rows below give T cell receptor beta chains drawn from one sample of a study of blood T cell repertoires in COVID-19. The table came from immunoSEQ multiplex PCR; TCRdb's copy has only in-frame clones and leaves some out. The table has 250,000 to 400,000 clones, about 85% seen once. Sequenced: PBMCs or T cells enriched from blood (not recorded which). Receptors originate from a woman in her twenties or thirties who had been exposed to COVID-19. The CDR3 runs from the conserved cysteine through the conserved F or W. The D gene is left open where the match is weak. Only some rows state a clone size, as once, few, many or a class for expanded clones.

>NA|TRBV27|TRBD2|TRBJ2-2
CASSLGLAGTGELFF
TGTGCCAGCAGTTTGGGACTAGCGGGGACCGGGGAGCTGTTTTTT
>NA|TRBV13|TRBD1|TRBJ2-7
CASSFRDSYDEQYF
TGTGCCAGCAGCTTCCGGGACAGCTACGACGAGCAGTACTTC
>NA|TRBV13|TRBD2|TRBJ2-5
CASSSRVQRGGAQTQYF
TGTGCCAGCAGCTCCCGTGTCCAGCGGGGGGGCGCGCAGACCCAGTACTTC
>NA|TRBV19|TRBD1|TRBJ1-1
CASSIGDRGPYTEAFF
TGTGCCAGTAGTATAGGGGACAGGGGACCCTACACTGAAGCTTTCTTT
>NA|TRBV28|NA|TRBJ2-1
CASSKSLGGAEQFF
TGTGCCAGCAGTAAGAGTTTGGGTGGGGCTGAGCAGTTCTTC
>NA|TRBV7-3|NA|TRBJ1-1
CASSPQQNTEAFF
TGTGCCAGCAGCCCCCAACAGAACACTGAAGCTTTCTTT
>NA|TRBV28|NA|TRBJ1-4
CASIPGDSGEKLFF
TGTGCCAGCATTCCAGGGGATTCGGGTGAAAAACTGTTTTTT
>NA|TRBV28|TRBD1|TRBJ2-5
CASSLPGTGRKTQYF
TGTGCCAGCAGTTTGCCGGGGACAGGCCGTAAGACCCAGTACTTC
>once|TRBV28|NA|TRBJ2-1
CASSLAEPNEQFF
TGTGCCAGCAGTTTAGCAGAACCCAATGAGCAGTTCTTC
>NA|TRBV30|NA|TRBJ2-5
CAWTLRETQYF
TGTGCCTGGACTTTACGGGAGACCCAGTACTTC
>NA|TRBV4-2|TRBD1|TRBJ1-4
CASSQGTGDEKLFF
TGTGCCAGCAGCCAAGGGACAGGGGATGAAAAACTGTTTTTT
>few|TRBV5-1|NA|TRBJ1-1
CASSLPGTGQNTEAFF
TGCGCCAGCAGCTTGCCGGGTACAGGACAGAACACTGAAGCTTTCTTT
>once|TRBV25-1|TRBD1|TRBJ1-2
CASSSNRGQGYTF
TGTGCCAGCAGTTCCAACAGGGGGCAGGGCTACACCTTC
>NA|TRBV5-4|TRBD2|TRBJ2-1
CASSAGTSGSHQGQFF
TGTGCCAGCAGCGCCGGGACTAGCGGTTCCCACCAGGGGCAGTTCTTC
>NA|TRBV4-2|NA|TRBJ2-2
CASSSTGGTNTGELFF
TGTGCCAGCAGCTCCACGGGGGGCACTAACACCGGGGAGCTGTTTTTT
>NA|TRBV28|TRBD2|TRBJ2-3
CASSPPPWGRAADTQYF
TGTGCCAGCAGTCCACCCCCCTGGGGGAGGGCCGCAGATACGCAGTATTTT
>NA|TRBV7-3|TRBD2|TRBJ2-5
CASSLGTSVSETQYF
TGTGCCAGCAGCCTAGGGACTAGCGTGTCTGAGACCCAGTACTTC
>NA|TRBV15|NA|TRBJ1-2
CATSRDTSEYYGYTF
TGTGCCACCAGCAGAGATACATCCGAATACTATGGCTACACCTTC
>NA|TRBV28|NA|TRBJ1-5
CASSGHKPYSNQPQHF
TGTGCCAGCAGCGGACATAAGCCATATAGCAATCAGCCCCAGCATTTT
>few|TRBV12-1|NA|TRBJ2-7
CASSIWTRGNYEQYF
TGTGCCAGCAGCATCTGGACTAGGGGGAATTACGAGCAGTACTTC
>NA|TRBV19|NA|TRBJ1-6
CASSADHARDNSPLHF
TGTGCCAGTAGTGCCGATCACGCCCGGGATAATTCACCCCTCCACTTT
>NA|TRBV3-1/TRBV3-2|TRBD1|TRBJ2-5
CASSRRTGGRSQETQYF
TGTGCCAGCAGCCGCCGGACAGGGGGCCGTTCCCAAGAGACCCAGTACTTC
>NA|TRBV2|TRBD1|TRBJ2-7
CASRGDSSYEQYF
TGTGCCAGCAGGGGGGACAGCTCCTACGAGCAGTACTTC
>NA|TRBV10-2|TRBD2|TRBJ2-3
CASRVIAGALTDTQYF
TGCGCCAGCAGGGTTATAGCGGGGGCCCTCACAGATACGCAGTATTTT
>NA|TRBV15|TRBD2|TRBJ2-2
CATSRSQTSGANTGELFF
TGTGCCACCAGCAGAAGCCAAACTAGCGGGGCGAACACCGGGGAGCTGTTTTTT
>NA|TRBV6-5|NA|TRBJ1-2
CASKSGGPNYGYTF
TGTGCCAGCAAATCCGGGGGGCCTAACTATGGCTACACCTTC
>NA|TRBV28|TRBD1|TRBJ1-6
CASSPTGTGSRPLHF
TGTGCCAGCAGTCCCACCGGGACAGGTTCGAGACCCCTCCACTTT
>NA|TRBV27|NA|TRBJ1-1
CASSLSRQGINTEAFF
TGTGCCAGCAGTTTATCGCGGCAGGGAATTAACACTGAAGCTTTCTTT
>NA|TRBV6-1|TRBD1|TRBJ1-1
CASSERWGQGANYGTEAFF
TGTGCCAGCAGTGAAAGGTGGGGACAGGGGGCTAATTATGGAACTGAAGCTTTCTTT
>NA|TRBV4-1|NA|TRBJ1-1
CASSQDAQTGINTEAFF
TGCGCCAGCAGCCAAGATGCCCAAACAGGGATTAACACTGAAGCTTTCTTT
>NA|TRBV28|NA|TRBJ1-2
CASSLRDRTNYGYTF
TGTGCCAGCAGTTTACGAGACAGAACTAACTATGGCTACACCTTC